These T cell receptor beta chains were read from a single sample in a study of blood T cells in healthy people across ages. A single record per CDR3 protein comes from TCRdb applying MiXCR to the 5' RACE reads. The sample lists 550,000 to 750,000 distinct CDR3 sequences, approximately 21% seen once, with 3.6% in the top ten. Sequencing was carried out using blood. The source is an older man in good health. CDR3s leave out the opening cysteine and the closing phenylalanine or tryptophan. A D gene is named only where the DNA matches it firmly.

length,D,V,CDR3
15,NA,TRBV5-1,ASSLAPITSSYNEQF
15,NA,TRBV3-1,ASSLGLSGLSTDTQY
10,NA,TRBV2,ASRGDTQGQF
13,TRBD1,TRBV12-3/TRBV12-4,ASSFGQEVPYGYT
13,TRBD1,TRBV11-2,ASSPGQGLRFEQY
14,TRBD2,TRBV7-8,ASSLATAGGTYEQY
14,NA,TRBV20-1,SASLVARSSYNEQF
13,TRBD2,TRBV15,ATSTDYAGENIQY
11,NA,TRBV3-1,ASSPGIVHEQY
13,NA,TRBV2,ASSVSSGGSYEQY
11,NA,TRBV5-1,ASSLKQGTEAF
11,NA,TRBV2,ASSAGIPETQY
13,NA,TRBV7-6,ASSSDSSGANVLT
12,NA,TRBV5-1,ASSLERRNTEAF
14,NA,TRBV2,ASSEGVLARTDTQY
13,TRBD1,TRBV29-1,SVALTGDSTDTQY
13,NA,TRBV27,ASSLDRGAYQPQH
13,NA,TRBV6-2/TRBV6-3,ASKRGEVGTDAQY
11,NA,TRBV10-3,AISGTGANEQF
13,TRBD1,TRBV20-1,SARNPGQGNTEAF
12,NA,TRBV6-5,ASSYGILGTEAF
12,NA,TRBV2,ASWRTAMSEKLF
12,NA,TRBV6-2/TRBV6-3,ASSPRSGQETQY
14,NA,TRBV7-2,ASSLSPARGQETQY
12,NA,TRBV25-1,ASSGTVSNQPQH
14,TRBD1,TRBV6-5,ASSYSKTGGDYGYT
11,NA,TRBV19,ASMQDGTDTQY
11,NA,TRBV5-6,ASSLGGVETQY
11,NA,TRBV24-1,ATRPTDNTEAF
12,NA,TRBV6-2/TRBV6-3,ASRFTAVNEKLF
15,TRBD2,TRBV9,ASSVPKTSGIYNEQF
13,NA,TRBV20-1,SARPRGADADTQY
15,NA,TRBV5-1,ASSLGPRGAVHYGYT
14,NA,TRBV7-9,ASSLPPGGSEEKLF
14,NA,TRBV20-1,SARADLAVSYSEQF
12,TRBD1,TRBV10-3,AIRQGENQVSQY
12,NA,TRBV14,ASSQDRGIETQY
13,NA,TRBV5-6,ASSWAGGLSYEQY
13,NA,TRBV5-1,ASSLGRSAIGEQY
13,NA,TRBV24-1,AASDLRIQGPRGI
12,NA,TRBV6-5,ASSYRGGTDTQY